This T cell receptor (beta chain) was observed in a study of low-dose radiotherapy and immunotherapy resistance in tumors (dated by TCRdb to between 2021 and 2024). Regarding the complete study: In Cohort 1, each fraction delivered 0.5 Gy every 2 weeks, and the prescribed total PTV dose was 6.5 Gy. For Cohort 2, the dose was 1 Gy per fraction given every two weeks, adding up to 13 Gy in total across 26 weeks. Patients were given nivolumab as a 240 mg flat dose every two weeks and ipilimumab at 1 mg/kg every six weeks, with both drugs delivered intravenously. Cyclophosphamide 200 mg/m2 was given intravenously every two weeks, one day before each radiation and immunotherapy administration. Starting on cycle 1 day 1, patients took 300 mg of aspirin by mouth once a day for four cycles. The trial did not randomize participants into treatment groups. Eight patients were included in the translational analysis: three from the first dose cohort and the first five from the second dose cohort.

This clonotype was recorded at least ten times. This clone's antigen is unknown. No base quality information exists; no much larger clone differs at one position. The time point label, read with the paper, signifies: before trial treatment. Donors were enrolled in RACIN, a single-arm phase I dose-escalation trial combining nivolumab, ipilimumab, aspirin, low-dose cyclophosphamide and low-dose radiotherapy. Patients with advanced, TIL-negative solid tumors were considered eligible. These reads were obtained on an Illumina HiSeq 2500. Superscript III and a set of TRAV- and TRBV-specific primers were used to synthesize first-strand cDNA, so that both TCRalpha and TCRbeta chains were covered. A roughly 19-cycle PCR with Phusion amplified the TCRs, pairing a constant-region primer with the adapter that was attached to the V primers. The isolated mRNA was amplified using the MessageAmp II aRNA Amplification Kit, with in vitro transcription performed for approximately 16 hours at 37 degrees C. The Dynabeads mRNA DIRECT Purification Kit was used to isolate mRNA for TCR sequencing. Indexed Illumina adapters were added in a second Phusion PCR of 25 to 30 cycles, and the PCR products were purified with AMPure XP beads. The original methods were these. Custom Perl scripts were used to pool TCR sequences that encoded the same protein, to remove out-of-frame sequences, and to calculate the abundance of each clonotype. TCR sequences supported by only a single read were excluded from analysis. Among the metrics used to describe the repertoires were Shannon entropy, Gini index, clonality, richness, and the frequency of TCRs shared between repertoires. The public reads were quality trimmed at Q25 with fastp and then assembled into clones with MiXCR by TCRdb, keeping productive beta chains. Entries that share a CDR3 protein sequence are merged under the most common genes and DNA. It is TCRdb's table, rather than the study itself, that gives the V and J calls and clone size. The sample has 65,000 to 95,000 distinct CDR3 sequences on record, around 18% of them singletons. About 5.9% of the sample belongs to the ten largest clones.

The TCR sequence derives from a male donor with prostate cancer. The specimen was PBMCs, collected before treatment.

The CDR3 protein sequence reads: CASSLLAGGAYNEQFF. The nucleotides read TGTGCCAGCAGCTTATTGGCGGGGGGGGCCTACAATGAGCAGTTCTTC. The chain was built from TRBV11-2 and TRBJ2-1, and 9 junction bases match TRBD2. From its cysteine to its phenylalanine, the CDR3 spans 16 amino acids. The sequence is cut down to CDR3 DNA, 48 bases in frame from base 1. The junction shows trimming of 2 bases on V and 2 bases on J, and the gene matches do not reach 4 bases of it. Reading the germline V gene gives CDR1 SGHAT and CDR2 FQNNGV.